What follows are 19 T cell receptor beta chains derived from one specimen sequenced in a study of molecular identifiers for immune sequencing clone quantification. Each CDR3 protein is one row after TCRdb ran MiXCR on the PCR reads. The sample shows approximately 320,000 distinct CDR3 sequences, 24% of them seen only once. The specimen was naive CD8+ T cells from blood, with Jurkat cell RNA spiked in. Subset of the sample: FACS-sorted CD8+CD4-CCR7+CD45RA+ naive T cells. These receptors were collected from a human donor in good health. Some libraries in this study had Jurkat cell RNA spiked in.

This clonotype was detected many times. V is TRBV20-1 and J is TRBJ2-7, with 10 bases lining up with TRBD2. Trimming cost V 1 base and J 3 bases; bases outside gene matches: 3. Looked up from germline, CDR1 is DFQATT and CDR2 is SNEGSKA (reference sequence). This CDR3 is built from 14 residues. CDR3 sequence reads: CSARVLAGSYEQYF. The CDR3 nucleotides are TGCAGTGCTAGAGTACTAGCGGGAAGCTACGAGCAGTACTTC.

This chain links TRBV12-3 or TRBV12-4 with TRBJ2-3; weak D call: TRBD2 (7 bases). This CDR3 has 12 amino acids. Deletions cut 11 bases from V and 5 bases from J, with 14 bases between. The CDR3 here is CADGGQVDTQYF. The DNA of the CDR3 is TGTGCCGACGGGGGGCAGGTAGATACGCAGTATTTT.

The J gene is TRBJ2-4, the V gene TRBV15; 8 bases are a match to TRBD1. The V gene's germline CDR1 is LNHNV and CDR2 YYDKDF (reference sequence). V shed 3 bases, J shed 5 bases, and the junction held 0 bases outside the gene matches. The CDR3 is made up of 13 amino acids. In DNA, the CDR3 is TGTGCCACCAGCAGCAGGGGGCAAAACATTCAGTACTTC. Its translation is CATSSRGQNIQYF.

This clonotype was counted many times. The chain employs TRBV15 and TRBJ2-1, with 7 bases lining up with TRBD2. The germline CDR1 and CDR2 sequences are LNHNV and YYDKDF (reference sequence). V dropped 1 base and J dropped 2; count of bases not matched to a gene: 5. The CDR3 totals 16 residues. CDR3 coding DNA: TGTGCCACCAGCAGAGTTGGGGAGGGCGCCTACAATGAGCAGTTCTTC. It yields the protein CATSRVGEGAYNEQFF.

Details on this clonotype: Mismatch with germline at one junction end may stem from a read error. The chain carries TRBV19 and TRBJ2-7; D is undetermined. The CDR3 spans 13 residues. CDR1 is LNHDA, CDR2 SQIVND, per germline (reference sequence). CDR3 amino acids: CASSPRIYYEQCF. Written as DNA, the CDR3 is TGTGCCAGTAGTCCCCGAATCTACTACGAGCAGTGCTTC. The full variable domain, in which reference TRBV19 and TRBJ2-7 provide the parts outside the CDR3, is DGGITQSPKYLFRKEGQNVTLSCEQNLNHDAMYWYRQDPGQGLRLIYYSQIVNDFQKGDIAEGYSVSREKKESFPLTVTSAQKNPTAFYLCASSPRIYYEQCFGPGTRLTVT.

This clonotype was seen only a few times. CDR3 DNA sequence: TGTGCCAGCAGCGTAGAAGGGCTAGCAGCAGATACGCAGTATTTT. Encoded protein: CASSVEGLAADTQYF. The rearrangement links TRBV9 to TRBJ2-3; the D gene is possibly TRBD2 (5 bases). The CDR3 loop spans 15 amino acids. CDR1 and CDR2 (germline): SGDLS, YYNGEE. Trimming took off 0 bases at V and 4 bases at J, with 12 bases between the two ends. The variable domain in full, completed from reference TRBV9 and TRBJ2-3, reads DSGVTQTPKHLITATGQRVTLRCSPRSGDLSVYWYQQSLDQGLQFLIQYYNGEERAKGNILERFSAQQFPDLHSELNLSSLELGDSALYFCASSVEGLAADTQYFGPGTRLTVL.

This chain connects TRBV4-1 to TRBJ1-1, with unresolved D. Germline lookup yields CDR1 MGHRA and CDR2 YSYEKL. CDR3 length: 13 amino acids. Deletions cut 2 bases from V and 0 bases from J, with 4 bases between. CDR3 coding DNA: TGCGCCAGCAGCCAAAGGATGAACACTGAAGCTTTCTTT. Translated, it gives CASSQRMNTEAFF.

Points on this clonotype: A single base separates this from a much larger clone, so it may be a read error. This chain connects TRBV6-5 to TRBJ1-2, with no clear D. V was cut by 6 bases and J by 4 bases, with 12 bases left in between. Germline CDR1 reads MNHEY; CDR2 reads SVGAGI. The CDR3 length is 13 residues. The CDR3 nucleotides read TGTGCCAGCAGATATAGTAACAGCTATGGCTACACCTTC. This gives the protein CASRYSNSYGYTF.

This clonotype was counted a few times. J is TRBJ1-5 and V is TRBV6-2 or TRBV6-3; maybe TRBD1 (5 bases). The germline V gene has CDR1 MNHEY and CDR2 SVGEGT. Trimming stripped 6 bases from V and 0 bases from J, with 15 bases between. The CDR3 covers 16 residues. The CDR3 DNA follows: TGTGCCAGCAGACGCGAGACAGAGTATAGCAATCAGCCCCAGCATTTT. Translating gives CASRRETEYSNQPQHF.

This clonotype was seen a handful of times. The CDR3 DNA reads TGTGCCAGTAGTATGGGTGACCGAAGCTCCTACAATGAGCAGTTCTTC. Translating it yields CASSMGDRSSYNEQFF. This chain links TRBV19 with TRBJ2-1; D gene ambiguous. CDR1 LNHDA and CDR2 SQIVND come from the germline V gene (reference sequence). This CDR3 region has 16 residues. Trimming removed 3 bases at V and 0 bases at J, with 12 bases between.

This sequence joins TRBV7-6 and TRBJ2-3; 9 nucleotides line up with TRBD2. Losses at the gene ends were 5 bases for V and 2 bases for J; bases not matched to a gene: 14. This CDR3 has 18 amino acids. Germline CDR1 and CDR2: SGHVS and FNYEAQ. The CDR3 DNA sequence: TGTGCCAGCAGCCGCGATATTAAGACTAGCGGACCCACAGATACGCAGTATTTT. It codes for CASSRDIKTSGPTDTQYF.

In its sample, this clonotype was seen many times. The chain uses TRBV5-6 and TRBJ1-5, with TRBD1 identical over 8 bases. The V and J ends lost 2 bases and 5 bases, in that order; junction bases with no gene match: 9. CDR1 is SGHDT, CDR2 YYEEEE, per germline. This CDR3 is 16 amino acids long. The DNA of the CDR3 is TGTGCCAGCAGCTTAGCCAGACAGGGGCTTTATCAGCCCCAGCATTTT. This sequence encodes CASSLARQGLYQPQHF. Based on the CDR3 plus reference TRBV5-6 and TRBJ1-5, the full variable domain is DAGVTQSPTHLIKTRGQQVTLRCSPKSGHDTVSWYQQALGQGPQFIFQYYEEEERQRGNFPDRFSGHQFPNYSSELNVNALLLGDSALYLCASSLARQGLYQPQHFGDGTRLSIL.

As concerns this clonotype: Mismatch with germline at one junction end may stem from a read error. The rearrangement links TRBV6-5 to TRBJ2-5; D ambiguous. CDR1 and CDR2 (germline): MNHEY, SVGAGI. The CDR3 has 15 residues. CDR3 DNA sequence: TGTGCCAGCAGTTACACGACTGGGCTGGAAGAGCCCCAGTACTTC. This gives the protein CASSYTTGLEEPQYF.

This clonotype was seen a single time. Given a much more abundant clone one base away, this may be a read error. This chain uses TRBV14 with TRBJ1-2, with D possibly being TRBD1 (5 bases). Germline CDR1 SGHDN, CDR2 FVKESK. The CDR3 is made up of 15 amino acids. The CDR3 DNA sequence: TGTGCCAGCAGCCATGGGGCGGCTTCAGTCTATGGCCACACCTTC. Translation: CASSHGAASVYGHTF.

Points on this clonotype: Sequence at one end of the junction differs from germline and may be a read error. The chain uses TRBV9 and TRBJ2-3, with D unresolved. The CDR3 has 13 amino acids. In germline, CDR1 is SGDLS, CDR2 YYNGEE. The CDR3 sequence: CASSDGSTNTQYF. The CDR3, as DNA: TGTGCCAGCAGCGACGGTAGCACAAATACGCAGTATTTT.

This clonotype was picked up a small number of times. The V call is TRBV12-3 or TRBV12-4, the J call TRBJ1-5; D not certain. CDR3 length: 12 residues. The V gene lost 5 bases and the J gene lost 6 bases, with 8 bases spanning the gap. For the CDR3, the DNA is TGTGCCAGCAGTGAGCCGGGTCAGCCCCAGCATTTT. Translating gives CASSEPGQPQHF.

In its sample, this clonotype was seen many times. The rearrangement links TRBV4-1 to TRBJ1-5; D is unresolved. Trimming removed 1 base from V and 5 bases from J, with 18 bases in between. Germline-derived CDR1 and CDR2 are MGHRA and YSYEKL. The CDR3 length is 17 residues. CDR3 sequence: CASSQVPPGPRDQPQHF. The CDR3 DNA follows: TGCGCCAGCAGCCAAGTCCCACCGGGCCCCCGGGATCAGCCCCAGCATTTT.

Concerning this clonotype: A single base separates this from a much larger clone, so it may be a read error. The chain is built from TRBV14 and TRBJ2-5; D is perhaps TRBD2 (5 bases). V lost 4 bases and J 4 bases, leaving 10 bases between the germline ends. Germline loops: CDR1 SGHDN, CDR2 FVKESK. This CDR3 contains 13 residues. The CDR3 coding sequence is TGTGCCAGCAGCCCGGACTTGCGAGAGACCCAGTACTTC. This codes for CASSPDLRETQYF.

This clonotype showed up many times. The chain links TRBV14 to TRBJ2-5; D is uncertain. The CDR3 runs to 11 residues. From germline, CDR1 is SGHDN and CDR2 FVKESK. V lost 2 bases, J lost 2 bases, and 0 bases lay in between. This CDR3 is CASSQQETQYF. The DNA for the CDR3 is TGTGCCAGCAGCCAACAAGAGACCCAGTACTTC.